The present T cell receptor beta chain was sequenced within a study of blood T cell repertoires in COVID-19. Background on the study: The United States, Italy and Spain were the sources of the acute and convalescent COVID-19 samples. PBMCs, B-cell-depleted T cells, or T cells provided the cDNA or gDNA that made up the material.

Per the original data handling: Nucleated cell number was recorded as an estimate derived from reference gene primer amplification. TCRdb's copy holds only in-frame clones and misses some; the assay was immunoSEQ multiplex PCR. The V and J calls and clone size are taken from that table; D and trimming were inferred from the DNA. The table has around 73,000 clones, under 90% seen once. The specimen was peripheral blood. This TCR derives from a woman in her fifties or sixties with acute or convalescent COVID-19.

CDR3 in amino acids: CASSNQGAGEKLFF. For the CDR3, the DNA is TGTGCCAGTAGTAACCAGGGGGCTGGAGAAAAACTGTTTTTT. The J gene is TRBJ1-4, the V gene TRBV19; 8 bases agree with TRBD1. Germline assignment: CDR1 LNHDA and CDR2 SQIVND (reference sequence). The CDR3 runs to 14 residues. Germline trimming cut 4 bases from V and 8 bases from J; bases unmatched to any gene: 6.